The rows below give T cell receptor beta chains drawn from one sample of a study of blood T cell repertoires in COVID-19. Repertoires were generated with immunoSEQ multiplex PCR, while TCRdb's copy carries only in-frame clones and drops some. The sample carries over 70,000 clones, approximately 85% recorded once. Sequences were obtained from peripheral blood. Source of these receptors: a man older than 75 with acute or convalescent COVID-19. Each CDR3 is given with its conserved first and last residue. The D gene is left open where the match is weak. For some rows the clone size is stated as once, few or many, or as a class when expanded; others skip it.

V gene: TRBV5-6; J gene: TRBJ2-5; clone size: -; D gene: -; CDR3 protein: CASSLDAGAPYQETQYF; CDR3 DNA: TGTGCCAGCAGCTTGGATGCAGGGGCCCCGTACCAAGAGACCCAGTACTTC
V gene: TRBV7-2; J gene: TRBJ2-3; clone size: -; D gene: TRBD2; CDR3 protein: CASSLQRGGTDTQYF; CDR3 DNA: TGTGCCAGCAGCTTACAGCGGGGGGGCACAGATACGCAGTATTTT
V gene: TRBV10-3; J gene: TRBJ1-1; clone size: -; D gene: -; CDR3 protein: CAISEPRIRYAFF; CDR3 DNA: TGTGCCATCAGTGAGCCGAGGATACGGTATGCTTTCTTT
V gene: TRBV4-3; J gene: TRBJ1-2; clone size: -; D gene: -; CDR3 protein: CASSQDGRGSGYGYTF; CDR3 DNA: TGCGCCAGCAGCCAAGATGGAAGGGGATCGGGCTATGGCTACACCTTC
V gene: TRBV24-1; J gene: TRBJ2-3; clone size: -; D gene: TRBD1; CDR3 protein: CATSDLMTGGENTQYF; CDR3 DNA: TGTGCCACCAGTGATTTGATGACAGGGGGCGAGAATACGCAGTATTTT
V gene: TRBV7-8; J gene: TRBJ1-2; clone size: -; D gene: TRBD1; CDR3 protein: CASSERGTAPNYGYTF; CDR3 DNA: TGTGCCAGCAGCGAGAGGGGGACAGCCCCTAACTATGGCTACACCTTC
V gene: TRBV10-3; J gene: TRBJ1-3; clone size: few; D gene: TRBD1; CDR3 protein: CAISEQGADTIYF; CDR3 DNA: TGTGCCATCAGTGAACAGGGGGCAGACACCATATATTTT
V gene: TRBV28; J gene: TRBJ2-7; clone size: few; D gene: TRBD1; CDR3 protein: CASKTGGRYEQYF; CDR3 DNA: TGTGCCAGCAAGACAGGGGGCAGGTACGAGCAGTACTTC
V gene: TRBV18; J gene: TRBJ1-1; clone size: -; D gene: -; CDR3 protein: CASSPTARDTEAFF; CDR3 DNA: TGTGCCAGCTCACCAACAGCTCGTGACACTGAAGCTTTCTTT
V gene: TRBV7-2; J gene: TRBJ2-3; clone size: -; D gene: TRBD1; CDR3 protein: CASSLVATGPDTQYF; CDR3 DNA: TGTGCCAGCAGCTTAGTGGCGACAGGGCCAGATACGCAGTATTTT
V gene: TRBV5-4; J gene: TRBJ2-3; clone size: -; D gene: TRBD2; CDR3 protein: CASQLAGSTDTQYF; CDR3 DNA: TGTGCCAGTCAACTAGCGGGTAGCACAGATACGCAGTATTTT
V gene: TRBV23-1; J gene: TRBJ2-3; clone size: -; D gene: -; CDR3 protein: CASSQWSGSPDTQYF; CDR3 DNA: TGCGCCAGCAGTCAATGGTCGGGGAGCCCAGATACGCAGTATTTT
V gene: TRBV7-2; J gene: TRBJ1-1; clone size: -; D gene: -; CDR3 protein: CASSLAQGVNTEAFF; CDR3 DNA: TGTGCCAGCAGCTTAGCGCAAGGGGTGAACACTGAAGCTTTCTTT
V gene: TRBV5-1; J gene: TRBJ1-4; clone size: -; D gene: -; CDR3 protein: CASRAEEETEKLFF; CDR3 DNA: TGCGCCAGCAGAGCAGAGGAGGAGACTGAAAAACTGTTTTTT
V gene: TRBV2; J gene: TRBJ2-2; clone size: few; D gene: TRBD2; CDR3 protein: CASKSGGAGGGELFF; CDR3 DNA: TGTGCCAGCAAGAGCGGGGGGGCCGGTGGCGGGGAGCTGTTTTTT
V gene: TRBV18; J gene: TRBJ2-7; clone size: -; D gene: -; CDR3 protein: CASSPLTEENEQYF; CDR3 DNA: TGTGCCAGCTCACCACTGACGGAGGAAAACGAGCAGTACTTC
V gene: TRBV4-1; J gene: TRBJ2-2; clone size: -; D gene: TRBD1; CDR3 protein: CASSQEVRGRPGELFF; CDR3 DNA: TGCGCCAGCAGCCAAGAAGTAAGGGGGCGACCCGGGGAGCTGTTTTTT
V gene: TRBV5-4; J gene: TRBJ2-3; clone size: once; D gene: TRBD1; CDR3 protein: CASSLAGTGGAGTDTQYF; CDR3 DNA: TGTGCCAGCAGCTTGGCCGGGACAGGGGGCGCAGGGACAGATACGCAGTATTTT
V gene: TRBV7-9; J gene: TRBJ2-4; clone size: once; D gene: TRBD2; CDR3 protein: CASSLGGLAGFKNIQYF; CDR3 DNA: TGTGCCAGCAGCTTAGGCGGACTAGCGGGATTCAAAAACATTCAGTACTTC
V gene: TRBV10-1; J gene: TRBJ2-3; clone size: -; D gene: -; CDR3 protein: CASSESTPRGTDTQYF; CDR3 DNA: TGCGCCAGCAGTGAATCGACCCCACGGGGCACAGATACGCAGTATTTT
V gene: TRBV5-1; J gene: TRBJ2-4; clone size: -; D gene: -; CDR3 protein: CASSSQGIEENIQYF; CDR3 DNA: TGCGCCAGCAGCTCACAGGGTATTGAGGAAAACATTCAGTACTTC
V gene: TRBV5-1; J gene: TRBJ2-7; clone size: -; D gene: -; CDR3 protein: CASSLTTGSYEQYF; CDR3 DNA: TGCGCCAGCAGCTTGACGACAGGATCCTACGAGCAGTACTTC
V gene: TRBV7-2; J gene: TRBJ2-7; clone size: -; D gene: TRBD1; CDR3 protein: CASSSHLDRPSYEQYF; CDR3 DNA: TGTGCCAGCAGCTCCCACCTGGACAGGCCTTCCTACGAGCAGTACTTC
V gene: TRBV7-8; J gene: TRBJ2-5; clone size: once; D gene: -; CDR3 protein: CASRSIWVGHQETQYF; CDR3 DNA: TGTGCCAGCAGATCAATCTGGGTCGGACATCAAGAGACCCAGTACTTC
V gene: TRBV7-9; J gene: TRBJ2-3; clone size: -; D gene: TRBD2; CDR3 protein: CASSLLAGETDTQYF; CDR3 DNA: TGTGCCAGCAGCTTATTAGCGGGAGAGACAGATACGCAGTATTTT
V gene: TRBV5-4; J gene: TRBJ1-2; clone size: -; D gene: -; CDR3 protein: CASSLDRYLNYGYTF; CDR3 DNA: TGTGCCAGCAGCTTAGACAGGTACCTAAACTATGGCTACACCTTC
V gene: TRBV7-9; J gene: TRBJ2-3; clone size: few; D gene: -; CDR3 protein: CASSFGQFTDTQYF; CDR3 DNA: TGTGCCAGCAGCTTTGGGCAGTTTACAGATACGCAGTATTTT
V gene: TRBV7-9; J gene: TRBJ1-3; clone size: -; D gene: -; CDR3 protein: CASSSPHSRSGNTIYF; CDR3 DNA: TGTGCCAGCAGCTCACCCCACTCCCGGTCGGGAAACACCATATATTTT
V gene: TRBV28; J gene: TRBJ2-5; clone size: -; D gene: TRBD1; CDR3 protein: CASSPQGEETQYF; CDR3 DNA: TGTGCCAGCAGCCCACAGGGGGAAGAGACCCAGTACTTC
V gene: TRBV28; J gene: TRBJ1-5; clone size: -; D gene: -; CDR3 protein: CASSLRDFVQPQHF; CDR3 DNA: TGTGCCAGCAGTCTCCGGGATTTTGTTCAGCCCCAGCATTTT
V gene: TRBV7-2; J gene: TRBJ1-1; clone size: -; D gene: -; CDR3 protein: CASSLVRGRNTEAFF; CDR3 DNA: TGTGCCAGCAGCTTAGTTCGGGGTAGGAACACTGAAGCTTTCTTT
V gene: TRBV19; J gene: TRBJ2-7; clone size: -; D gene: TRBD1; CDR3 protein: CASSTHGTGSYEQYF; CDR3 DNA: TGTGCCAGTAGTACCCACGGGACAGGGTCCTACGAGCAGTACTTC
V gene: TRBV3-1/TRBV3-2; J gene: TRBJ2-3; clone size: few; D gene: -; CDR3 protein: CASSQAAGGTDTQYF; CDR3 DNA: TGTGCCAGCAGCCAAGCAGCGGGCGGCACAGATACGCAGTATTTT
V gene: TRBV7-2; J gene: TRBJ2-7; clone size: -; D gene: TRBD2; CDR3 protein: CASSLSGRVGEQYF; CDR3 DNA: TGTGCCAGCAGCCTTAGCGGGAGGGTGGGCGAGCAGTACTTC
V gene: TRBV5-1; J gene: TRBJ2-5; clone size: -; D gene: -; CDR3 protein: CASSRTGQSQETQYF; CDR3 DNA: TGCGCCAGCAGCCGGACCGGACAGAGCCAAGAGACCCAGTACTTC
V gene: TRBV7-9; J gene: TRBJ2-7; clone size: -; D gene: -; CDR3 protein: CASSLEGVASYEQYF; CDR3 DNA: TGTGCCAGCAGCTTAGAAGGCGTAGCCTCCTACGAGCAGTACTTC
V gene: TRBV7-8; J gene: TRBJ2-1; clone size: -; D gene: TRBD2; CDR3 protein: CASRIAGRKDEQFF; CDR3 DNA: TGTGCCAGCCGTATAGCGGGAAGAAAGGATGAGCAGTTCTTC
V gene: TRBV18; J gene: TRBJ2-3; clone size: -; D gene: -; CDR3 protein: CASSPLLVNTDTQYF; CDR3 DNA: TGTGCCAGCTCACCACTCCTAGTAAACACAGATACGCAGTATTTT
V gene: TRBV5-6; J gene: TRBJ1-3; clone size: few; D gene: TRBD1; CDR3 protein: CASSSGTVSGNTIYF; CDR3 DNA: TGTGCCAGCAGCTCCGGGACAGTCTCTGGAAACACCATATATTTT
V gene: TRBV19; J gene: TRBJ1-5; clone size: -; D gene: TRBD1; CDR3 protein: CASSIGGQGVQPQHF; CDR3 DNA: TGTGCCAGTAGTATTGGGGGACAGGGTGTTCAGCCCCAGCATTTT
V gene: TRBV6-5; J gene: TRBJ1-1; clone size: -; D gene: -; CDR3 protein: CATGSGRGTEAFF; CDR3 DNA: TGTGCCACCGGGAGCGGTAGGGGCACTGAAGCTTTCTTT
V gene: TRBV5-1; J gene: TRBJ1-1; clone size: -; D gene: -; CDR3 protein: CASSFRGGSAFHTEAFF; CDR3 DNA: TGCGCCAGCAGCTTTCGGGGAGGAAGCGCCTTTCACACTGAAGCTTTCTTT
V gene: TRBV29-1; J gene: TRBJ2-2; clone size: -; D gene: -; CDR3 protein: CSVEDLREPNTGELFF; CDR3 DNA: TGCAGCGTTGAAGATCTGAGGGAACCAAACACCGGGGAGCTGTTTTTT
V gene: TRBV28; J gene: TRBJ1-5; clone size: -; D gene: -; CDR3 protein: CASSRGAGQPQHF; CDR3 DNA: TGTGCCAGCAGTCGAGGGGCGGGGCAGCCCCAGCATTTT
V gene: TRBV12-1; J gene: TRBJ1-4; clone size: -; D gene: -; CDR3 protein: CASSSFSLERGSVSEKLFF; CDR3 DNA: TGTGCCAGCAGCTCGTTTTCCTTGGAGAGGGGGTCCGTGAGTGAAAAACTGTTTTTT
V gene: TRBV3-1/TRBV3-2; J gene: TRBJ2-2; clone size: -; D gene: -; CDR3 protein: CASSPNEIRSGELFF; CDR3 DNA: TGTGCCAGCAGTCCTAACGAGATCCGGTCCGGGGAGCTGTTTTTT
V gene: TRBV27; J gene: TRBJ2-1; clone size: -; D gene: TRBD2; CDR3 protein: CASSLFPPGLAGGPGYNEQFF; CDR3 DNA: TGTGCCAGCAGTTTATTCCCCCCCGGGCTAGCGGGGGGGCCAGGGTACAATGAGCAGTTCTTC
V gene: TRBV10-3; J gene: TRBJ1-2; clone size: -; D gene: -; CDR3 protein: CAISEYTGSYTF; CDR3 DNA: TGTGCCATCAGTGAGTACACAGGTAGCTACACCTTC
V gene: TRBV19; J gene: TRBJ1-1; clone size: -; D gene: TRBD1; CDR3 protein: CASSTPTGIFTEAFF; CDR3 DNA: TGTGCCAGTAGTACCCCGACAGGGATATTCACTGAAGCTTTCTTT
V gene: TRBV5-5; J gene: TRBJ2-3; clone size: -; D gene: TRBD2; CDR3 protein: CASSLGLAGDTQYF; CDR3 DNA: TGTGCCAGCAGCTTGGGACTAGCGGGAGATACGCAGTATTTT
V gene: TRBV4-2; J gene: TRBJ1-1; clone size: -; D gene: TRBD1; CDR3 protein: CASSQDKGTGRNTEAFF; CDR3 DNA: TGTGCCAGCAGCCAAGATAAAGGGACAGGGCGAAACACTGAAGCTTTCTTT
V gene: TRBV6-6; J gene: TRBJ1-1; clone size: few; D gene: -; CDR3 protein: CASSSEGGRTEAFF; CDR3 DNA: TGTGCCAGCAGTTCCGAAGGGGGAAGAACTGAAGCTTTCTTT
V gene: TRBV4-3; J gene: TRBJ1-4; clone size: -; D gene: TRBD1; CDR3 protein: CASSLAGGGDEKLFF; CDR3 DNA: TGCGCCAGCAGCCTGGCCGGAGGGGGCGACGAAAAACTGTTTTTT